This T cell receptor beta chain comes out of a study of blood T cell repertoires in COVID-19. Between the trimmed V and J ends, which lost 3 bases and 5 bases, there was a span of 22 bases. Germline V gene lookup returns CDR1 KGHSH and CDR2 LQKENI. This CDR3 region has 17 residues. Enrollees, about 18 to 95 years old, lived in about two dozen US areas. Categorization into cohorts depended on clinical history that participants reported. Two consecutive negative NP/OP PCR tests, clearance, or resolved symptoms defined Cohort 3 recovery. The authors' processing: Quantification of nucleated cells was approximated via reference gene primer amplification. Generated by immunoSEQ multiplex PCR, the TCRdb table keeps only in-frame clones and is missing some. The V and J calls and clone size were taken over from that table, and D and trimming were inferred from the DNA. The table has about 280,000 clones, 85% seen once.

The sample was PBMCs or T cells enriched from blood (not recorded which). V gene TRBV18 combines with J gene TRBJ1-2; the D gene is possibly TRBD1 (6 bases). This clonotype originated in a woman aged 45-65 years who had recovered from COVID-19. The DNA for the CDR3 is TGTGCCAGCTCACCGATCGGACAGCTCACATCTCCGTATGGCTACACCTTC. This translates into CASSPIGQLTSPYGYTF.